This T cell receptor (beta chain) was found in a study of CD4+ T cells in melanoma. Points from the study as a whole: A reported correlation linked neoantigen-specific CD4+ T cells to CD8+, macrophage and B cell function. Neoantigen-specific CD4+ T cells in melanoma reportedly had diverse differentiation states.

Sequenced by immunoSEQ multiplex PCR; TCRdb stores in-frame clones only, minus some. The sample carries several thousand clones, 69% recorded once. Regarding this clone: Its antigen is not identified.

Germline-derived CDR1 and CDR2 are LGHDT and YNNKEL (reference sequence). The CDR3 has 15 amino acids. Trimming shortened V by 4 bases and J by 3 bases, and 15 bases separated the two germline ends. The source material was cells from a culture (not recorded whether cultured in vitro). This sequence originates from a human donor with melanoma. The V call is TRBV3-1 (or the pseudogene TRBV3-2), the J call TRBJ1-1; D remains ambiguous. The CDR3 DNA follows: TGTGCCAGCAGCCCCCCGTCGGCACGGGACACTGAAGCTTTCTTT. Protein sequence: CASSPPSARDTEAFF.